Described below is a single TCR beta chain sequence and its context. The sample comes from a study of shared clonotypes between healthy human individuals. Sequencing used immunoSEQ multiplex PCR; TCRdb keeps in-frame clones, though not all of them. The data hold hundreds of thousands of clones, with approximately 74% observed a single time. This clonotype was sampled from a woman aged 25 to 39 in good health. The sample consisted of memory CD4+ T cells sorted from blood. The subset was: CD45RA-negative fraction.

The CDR3 DNA follows: TGTGCCAGCAGCTTTCCTGCGGGAGCCGCGAATGAGCAGTTCTTC. Its protein product is CASSFPAGAANEQFF. The rearrangement links TRBV11-2 to TRBJ2-1, with TRBD2 identical over 7 bases. V lost 3 bases, J lost 7 bases, and 9 bases stayed unmatched. Germline V gene lookup returns CDR1 SGHAT and CDR2 FQNNGV. The CDR3 loop spans 15 amino acids.